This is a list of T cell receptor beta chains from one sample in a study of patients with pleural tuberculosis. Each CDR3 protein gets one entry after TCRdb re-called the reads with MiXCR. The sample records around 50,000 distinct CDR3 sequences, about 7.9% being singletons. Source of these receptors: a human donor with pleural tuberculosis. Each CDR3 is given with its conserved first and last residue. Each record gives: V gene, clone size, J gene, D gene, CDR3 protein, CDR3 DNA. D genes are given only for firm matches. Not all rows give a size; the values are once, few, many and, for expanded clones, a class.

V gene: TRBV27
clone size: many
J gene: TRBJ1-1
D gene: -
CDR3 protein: CASVLRWGVNTEAFF
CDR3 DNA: TGTGCCAGCGTACTACGGTGGGGAGTCAACACTGAAGCTTTCTTT

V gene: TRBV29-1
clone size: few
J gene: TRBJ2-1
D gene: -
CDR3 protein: CSVEGAQPNEQFF
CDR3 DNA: TGCAGCGTTGAAGGAGCCCAGCCAAATGAGCAGTTCTTC

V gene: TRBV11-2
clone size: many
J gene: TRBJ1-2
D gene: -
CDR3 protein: CASSRDANYGYTF
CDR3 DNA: TGTGCCAGCAGCCGGGATGCTAACTATGGCTACACCTTC

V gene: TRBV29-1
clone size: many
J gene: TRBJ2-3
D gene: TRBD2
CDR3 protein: CSVGRGRPDTQYF
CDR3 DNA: TGCAGCGTTGGGCGCGGGAGGCCAGATACGCAGTATTTT

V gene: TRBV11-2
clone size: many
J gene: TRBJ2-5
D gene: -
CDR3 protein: CASSDRTVQETQYF
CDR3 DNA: TGTGCCAGCAGCGATAGGACTGTTCAAGAGACCCAGTACTTC

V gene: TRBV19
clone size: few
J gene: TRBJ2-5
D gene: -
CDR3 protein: CASSIDHREGQETQYF
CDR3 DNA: TGTGCCAGTAGTATCGATCACAGGGAGGGACAAGAGACCCAGTACTTC

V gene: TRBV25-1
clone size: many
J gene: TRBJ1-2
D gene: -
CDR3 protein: CASSGPSWGDGYTF
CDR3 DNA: TGTGCCAGCAGTGGGCCCTCGTGGGGCGACGGCTACACCTTC

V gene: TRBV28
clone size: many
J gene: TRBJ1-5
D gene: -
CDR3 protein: CASTMGVLQPQHF
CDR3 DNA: TGTGCCAGCACCATGGGGGTACTTCAGCCCCAGCATTTT

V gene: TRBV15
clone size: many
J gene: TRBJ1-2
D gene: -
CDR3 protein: CATSLTSANYGYTF
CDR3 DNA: TGTGCCACCAGCCTCACCTCGGCTAACTATGGCTACACCTTC

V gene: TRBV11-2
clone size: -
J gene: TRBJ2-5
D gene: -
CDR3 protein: CASSLQIAFETQYF
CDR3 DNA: TGTGCCAGCAGCTTACAAATAGCTTTCGAGACCCAGTACTTC

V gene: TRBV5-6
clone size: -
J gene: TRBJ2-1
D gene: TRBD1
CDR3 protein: CASSSTGGVLYEQFF
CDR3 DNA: TGTGCCAGCAGCTCGACAGGGGGCGTGTTGTATGAGCAGTTCTTC

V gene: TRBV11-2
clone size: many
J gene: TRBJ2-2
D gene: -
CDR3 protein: CASSFYSGSTGELFF
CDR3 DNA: TGTGCCAGCAGCTTTTATTCCGGGAGCACCGGGGAGCTGTTTTTT

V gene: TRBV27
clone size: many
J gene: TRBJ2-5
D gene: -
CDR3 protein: CASREGGTQYF
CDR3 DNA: TGTGCCAGCAGGGAGGGCGGGACCCAGTACTTC

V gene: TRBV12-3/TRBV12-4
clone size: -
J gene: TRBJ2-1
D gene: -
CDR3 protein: CASTSEARSYNEQFF
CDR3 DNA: TGTGCCAGCACCTCGGAAGCGAGGTCCTACAATGAGCAGTTCTTC

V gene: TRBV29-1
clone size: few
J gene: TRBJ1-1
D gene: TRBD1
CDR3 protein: CSVEGEGGMNTEAFF
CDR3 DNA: TGCAGCGTTGAAGGCGAAGGGGGCATGAACACTGAAGCTTTCTTT

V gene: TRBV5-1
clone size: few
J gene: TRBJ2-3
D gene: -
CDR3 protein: CASSLYQGHGSQYF
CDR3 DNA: TGCGCCAGCAGCTTGTATCAGGGACATGGGTCGCAGTATTTT

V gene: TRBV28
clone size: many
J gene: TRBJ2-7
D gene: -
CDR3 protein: CASSFQSTGIYEQYF
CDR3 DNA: TGTGCCAGCAGTTTCCAGTCTACGGGCATCTACGAGCAGTACTTC

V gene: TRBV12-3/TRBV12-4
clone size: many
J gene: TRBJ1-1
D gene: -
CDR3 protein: CASSFSVMNTEAFF
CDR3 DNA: TGTGCCAGCAGTTTTAGTGTAATGAACACTGAAGCTTTCTTT

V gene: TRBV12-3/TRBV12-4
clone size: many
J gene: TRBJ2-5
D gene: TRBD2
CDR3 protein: CASSWGGEYF
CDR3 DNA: TGTGCCAGCAGTTGGGGAGGGGAGTACTTC

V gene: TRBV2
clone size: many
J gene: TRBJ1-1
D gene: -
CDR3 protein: CASSELGSATEAFF
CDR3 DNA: TGTGCCAGCAGTGAATTGGGGAGTGCCACTGAAGCTTTCTTT

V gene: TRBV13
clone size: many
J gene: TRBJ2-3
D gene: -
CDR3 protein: CASSSDSDTDTQYF
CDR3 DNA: TGTGCCAGCAGCTCGGACAGCGACACAGATACGCAGTATTTT

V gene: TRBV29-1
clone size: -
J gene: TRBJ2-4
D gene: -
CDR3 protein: CSVGEDIQYF
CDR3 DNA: TGCAGCGTTGGGGAGGACATTCAGTACTTC

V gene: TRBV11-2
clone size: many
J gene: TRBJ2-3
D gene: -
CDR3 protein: CASSYSGTDTQYF
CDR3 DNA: TGTGCCAGCAGCTACTCAGGCACAGATACGCAGTATTTT

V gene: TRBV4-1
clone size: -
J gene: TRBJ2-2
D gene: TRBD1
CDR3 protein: CASSPLTGDGELFF
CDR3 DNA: TGCGCCAGCAGCCCATTAACAGGGGACGGGGAGCTGTTTTTT

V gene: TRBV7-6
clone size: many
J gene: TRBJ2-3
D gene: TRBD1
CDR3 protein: CASSIEQGKTDTQYF
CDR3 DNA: TGTGCCAGCAGCATAGAACAGGGGAAGACAGATACGCAGTATTTT

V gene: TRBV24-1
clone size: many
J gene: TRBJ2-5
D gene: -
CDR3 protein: CATSDSHTTQETQYF
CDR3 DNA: TGTGCCACCAGTGATTCCCATACAACCCAAGAGACCCAGTACTTC